One T cell receptor (beta chain) is described in this entry. What it binds is not known. The data originate from a study of T cell repertoires in cytomegalovirus infection. The study, taken as a whole, reports: The ex vivo response was dominated by HLA-C-restricted CMV-specific TCR beta clonotypes. Individuals carrying CMV plus the relevant HLA were identified by cumulative frequency of public TCR beta families.

TCRdb recomputed calls from the reads with MiXCR, one row per CDR3 protein. The sample lists around 300,000 distinct CDR3 sequences; roughly a fifth were seen once. Sequences were derived from cultured PBMCs, sampled from culture after CMV antigen stimulation. The sequence was obtained from a human donor in good health (CMV status not recorded). Some clones in this sample may be carry-over from other donors' samples.

CDR3 sequence (DNA): TGCAGCGCCCGATCAGGGACTGGGGCCAACGTCCTGACTTTC. It encodes CSARSGTGANVLTF. V is TRBV29-1 and J is TRBJ2-6; D is possibly TRBD1 (5 bases). The CDR3 sequence is 14 residues long. The germline CDR1 and CDR2 sequences are SQVTM and ANQGSEA. V shed 7 bases and J shed 2 bases, with 12 bases lying between them.